The rows below give T cell receptor beta chains drawn from one sample of a study of CD8 T cell repertoires and HIV-1 epitope variants. What these receptors recognize is not known. Sequenced by immunoSEQ multiplex PCR; TCRdb stores in-frame clones only, minus some. The repertoire holds approximately 4,900 clones, with approximately 70% as singletons. The specimen was cultured CD8+ T cells derived from PBMCs. The receptors stem from a male donor with HIV. Both conserved end residues are part of each CDR3. Each record gives: D gene, J gene, V gene, clone size, CDR3 protein, CDR3 DNA. D genes are given only for firm matches. Size values are once, few and many counts, or a class for expanded clones, and some rows have none.

TRBD2,TRBJ2-2,TRBV11-1,-,CASSLFPVAGESGELFF,TGTGCCAGCAGCTTATTCCCCGTAGCGGGAGAGAGCGGGGAGCTGTTTTTT
TRBD2,TRBJ2-3,TRBV6-5,once,CASSYGLASDTQYF,TGTGCCAGCAGTTATGGACTAGCGTCCGATACGCAGTATTTT
-,TRBJ2-7,TRBV7-9,-,CASSSTPQGQYEQYF,TGTGCCAGCAGCTCCACCCCTCAAGGACAATACGAGCAGTACTTC
-,TRBJ2-7,TRBV6-1,few,CASGGTSYEQYF,TGTGCCAGCGGCGGGACAAGTTACGAGCAGTACTTC
-,TRBJ2-5,TRBV6-5,-,CASSMDGRETQYF,TGTGCCAGCAGCATGGACGGGCGAGAGACCCAGTACTTC
TRBD2,TRBJ2-5,TRBV5-6,once,CASSWEERESRETQYF,TGTGCCAGCAGCTGGGAGGAGCGGGAGTCCCGGGAGACCCAGTACTTC
TRBD1,TRBJ2-7,TRBV2,-,CASSEDTGGGTRYF,TGTGCCAGCAGTGAAGATACAGGGGGCGGAACTCGGTACTTC
-,TRBJ1-1,TRBV10-3,-,CAISERLGTEAFF,TGTGCCATCAGTGAAAGACTCGGCACTGAAGCTTTCTTT
TRBD2,TRBJ2-5,TRBV5-6,-,CASTPYGLGVQETQYF,TGTGCCAGCACCCCTTACGGACTAGGGGTCCAAGAGACCCAGTACTTC
-,TRBJ1-1,TRBV6-5,-,CASSYKTGPGGTEAFF,TGTGCCAGCAGTTATAAAACAGGCCCCGGGGGCACTGAAGCTTTCTTT
-,TRBJ2-7,TRBV7-5,-,CASSLGQYLREQYF,TGTGCCAGCAGCTTGGGACAGTACCTTCGTGAGCAGTACTTC
TRBD2,TRBJ2-7,TRBV5-4,few,CASSLGGGNNEQYF,TGTGCCAGCAGCTTGGGCGGGGGGAACAACGAGCAGTACTTC
-,TRBJ1-4,TRBV13,once,CASSTQDAKLFF,TGTGCCAGCAGCACACAGGACGCAAAACTGTTTTTT
-,TRBJ2-5,TRBV28,-,CASSSVDRDQETQYF,TGTGCCAGCAGTTCCGTCGACCGAGACCAAGAGACCCAGTACTTC
-,TRBJ2-1,TRBV5-4,-,CASSQRSRGRGLPRVF,TGTGCCAGCAGCCAACGTTCAAGGGGCCGGGGGCTCCCAAGGGTCTTC
-,TRBJ1-6,TRBV30,-,CAWRGQSNNSPLHF,TGTGCCTGGAGGGGTCAGTCAAACAATTCACCCCTCCACTTT
-,TRBJ1-1,TRBV30,-,CAWSGQPNTEAFF,TGTGCCTGGAGTGGACAGCCGAACACTGAAGCTTTCTTT
-,TRBJ1-2,TRBV2,few,CASSPFETGEENYGYTF,TGTGCCAGCAGTCCTTTTGAGACAGGAGAAGAGAACTATGGCTACACCTTC
-,TRBJ1-5,TRBV28,-,CASSPSSSNQPQHF,TGTGCCAGCAGTCCCTCGAGTAGCAATCAGCCCCAGCATTTT
-,TRBJ2-1,TRBV5-5,-,CASHVQDRTYNEQFF,TGTGCCAGCCATGTCCAGGACCGCACCTACAATGAGCAGTTCTTC
-,TRBJ2-4,TRBV15,-,CATSRDRGSEGSKNIQYF,TGTGCCACCAGCAGAGATCGGGGCAGTGAGGGTTCCAAAAACATTCAGTACTTC
TRBD2,TRBJ2-3,TRBV5-6,-,CASSALAGGPTDTQYF,TGTGCCAGCAGCGCCTTAGCGGGTGGCCCCACAGATACGCAGTATTTT
TRBD1,TRBJ1-1,TRBV13,once,CASREGANTEAFF,TGTGCCAGTAGGGAGGGGGCGAACACTGAAGCTTTCTTT
-,TRBJ1-1,TRBV4-1,few,CASSQGTAEAFF,TGCGCCAGCAGCCAAGGGACAGCCGAAGCTTTCTTT
-,TRBJ1-1,TRBV19,-,CASSTRVGRLTEAFF,TGTGCCAGTAGTACCCGAGTGGGGAGGCTCACTGAAGCTTTCTTT
TRBD1,TRBJ2-2,TRBV6-4,-,CASSPNPPGQGHTGELFF,TGTGCCAGCAGCCCGAATCCCCCGGGACAGGGGCACACCGGGGAGCTGTTTTTT
-,TRBJ1-4,TRBV19,-,CASRDGAEKLFF,TGTGCCAGTAGGGACGGCGCGGAAAAACTGTTTTTT
-,TRBJ2-1,TRBV6-1,-,CASSEGRGYNEQFF,TGTGCCAGCAGTGAAGGACGGGGCTACAATGAGCAGTTCTTC
TRBD1,TRBJ2-4,TRBV28,-,CASRSPRGQGAKNIQYF,TGTGCCAGCAGATCGCCTCGTGGACAGGGAGCCAAAAACATTCAGTACTTC
-,TRBJ1-2,TRBV7-2,few,CASSSLGESYGYTF,TGTGCCAGCAGCAGCCTGGGGGAGAGCTATGGCTACACCTTC
-,TRBJ2-1,TRBV13,-,CASSSTGNNEQFF,TGTGCCAGCAGCTCTACAGGGAACAATGAGCAGTTCTTC
TRBD2,TRBJ2-1,TRBV7-2,-,CASSLGRGGGATYNEQFF,TGTGCCAGCAGCTTAGGCCGGGGCGGGGGGGCGACCTACAATGAGCAGTTCTTC
-,TRBJ2-2,TRBV29-1,-,CSVEGGRGELFF,TGCAGCGTTGAAGGGGGTAGGGGTGAGCTGTTTTTT
-,TRBJ2-5,TRBV6-5,-,CASSYATEKTQYF,TGTGCCAGCAGTTACGCCACGGAGAAGACCCAGTACTTC
TRBD1,TRBJ1-5,TRBV27,-,CASSLAGGGQPQHF,TGTGCCAGCAGTTTGGCAGGGGGCGGGCAGCCCCAGCATTTT
-,TRBJ2-7,TRBV9,-,CASSARGDSSYEQYF,TGTGCCAGCAGCGCCCGGGGGGACAGCTCCTACGAGCAGTACTTC
TRBD2,TRBJ2-2,TRBV28,-,CASSTPWPGERGTGELFF,TGTGCCAGCAGCACCCCCTGGCCTGGGGAGCGGGGGACCGGGGAGCTGTTTTTT
-,TRBJ2-2,TRBV7-6,once,CASSRGGTANTGELFF,TGTGCCAGCAGCCGAGGGGGGACGGCGAACACCGGGGAGCTGTTTTTT
-,TRBJ2-2,TRBV5-6,-,CASSPGFANTGELFF,TGTGCCAGCAGCCCAGGGTTCGCGAACACCGGGGAGCTGTTTTTT
-,TRBJ2-3,TRBV5-4,-,CASSFGGGADTQYF,TGTGCCAGCAGCTTCGGAGGGGGCGCAGATACGCAGTATTTT
TRBD1,TRBJ1-4,TRBV9,-,CASSVGAGGSEKLFF,TGTGCCAGCAGCGTAGGGGCAGGGGGTAGTGAAAAACTGTTTTTT
-,TRBJ2-1,TRBV2,-,CASSGLVSEQFF,TGTGCCAGCAGTGGGTTGGTTTCAGAGCAGTTCTTC
-,TRBJ1-5,TRBV15,-,CATSREDSNQPQHF,TGTGCCACCAGCAGGGAAGATAGCAATCAGCCCCAGCATTTT
-,TRBJ2-7,TRBV6-5,few,CASSPGAITYEQYF,TGTGCCAGCAGCCCCGGGGCGATTACCTACGAGCAGTACTTC
-,TRBJ1-5,TRBV19,-,CASSPGTPYQPQHF,TGTGCCAGTAGCCCCGGGACACCATATCAGCCCCAGCATTTT